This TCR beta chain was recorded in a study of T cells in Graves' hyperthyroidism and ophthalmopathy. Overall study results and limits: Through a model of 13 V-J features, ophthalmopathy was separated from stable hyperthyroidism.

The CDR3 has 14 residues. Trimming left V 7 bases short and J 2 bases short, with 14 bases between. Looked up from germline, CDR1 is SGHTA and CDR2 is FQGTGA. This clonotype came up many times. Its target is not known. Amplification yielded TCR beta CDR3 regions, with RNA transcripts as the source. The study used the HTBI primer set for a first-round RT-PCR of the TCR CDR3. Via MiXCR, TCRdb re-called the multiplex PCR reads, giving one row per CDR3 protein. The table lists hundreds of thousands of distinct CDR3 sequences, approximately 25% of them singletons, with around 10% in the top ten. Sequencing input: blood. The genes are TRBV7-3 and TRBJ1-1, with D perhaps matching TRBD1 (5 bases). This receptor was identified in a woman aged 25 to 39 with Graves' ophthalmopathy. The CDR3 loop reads CASNVTGGNTEAFF. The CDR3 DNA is TGTGCCAGCAACGTCACCGGGGGAAACACTGAAGCTTTCTTT.